The rows below give T cell receptor beta chains drawn from one sample of a study of blood T cell repertoires in COVID-19. Libraries were prepared by immunoSEQ multiplex PCR; TCRdb keeps only in-frame clonotypes and omits some of them. The table shows approximately 140,000 clones, with 75% to 90% occurring only once. Sequencing was carried out using peripheral blood. Every receptor here comes from a woman aged 55-70 years with active or convalescent COVID-19. Each CDR3 is given with its conserved first and last residue. D genes are given only for firm matches. Rows give clone size only sometimes, using once, few, many, or a class for an expanded clone.

j_call v_call d_call clone_size cdr3_nt cdr3_aa
TRBJ1-5 TRBV4-3 - once TGCGCCAGCAGCCAAGATAACAATCAGCCCCAGCATTTT CASSQDNNQPQHF
TRBJ1-6 TRBV19 - - TGTGCCAGTACGGCCCCGGAGTCCTCACCCCTCCACTTT CASTAPESSPLHF
TRBJ2-7 TRBV4-1 TRBD1 - TGCGCCACCGGCGGACAGGGGCACGAGCAGTACTTC CATGGQGHEQYF
TRBJ1-4 TRBV2 - - TGTGCCAGCAGGACTACAGGGTTTAGTGAAAAACTGTTTTTT CASRTTGFSEKLFF
TRBJ1-1 TRBV29-1 - - TGCAGCCACAATCGACAGAACACTGAAGCTTTCTTT CSHNRQNTEAFF
TRBJ2-7 TRBV2 TRBD1 - TGTGCCAGCAGTGAGGGGTCAGGGGGCCCCTACGAGCAGTACTTC CASSEGSGGPYEQYF
TRBJ2-7 TRBV4-1 TRBD2 - TGCGCCAGCAGCCAGTCAGGTCACGGGGGGACCTACGAGCAGTACTTC CASSQSGHGGTYEQYF
TRBJ2-1 TRBV3-1/TRBV3-2 TRBD1 - TGTGCCAGCAGCCAAGGGACAGGGGGCAATGAGCAGTTCTTC CASSQGTGGNEQFF
TRBJ2-1 TRBV11-2 TRBD2 few TGTGCCAGCAGCCGAGGACTAGCGTACAATGAGCAGTTCTTC CASSRGLAYNEQFF
TRBJ1-2 TRBV6-6 - - TGTGCCAGCAGTTTAGCCCGAACAGGGTATGGCTACACCTTC CASSLARTGYGYTF
TRBJ1-5 TRBV12-3/TRBV12-4 - once TGTGCCAGCAGTTTTTCGGGGTGGCAGCCCCAGCATTTT CASSFSGWQPQHF
TRBJ1-1 TRBV10-3 - - TGTGCCATCAGTGAGGCTAGCACTGAAGCTTTCTTT CAISEASTEAFF
TRBJ1-5 TRBV7-2 TRBD1 - TGTGCCAGCAGCCCTCGGACAGGACAAGTCCAGCCCCAGCATTTT CASSPRTGQVQPQHF
TRBJ1-1 TRBV4-3 - few TGCGCCAGCAGCCAAGTACAATCGGGGGAAGCTTTCTTT CASSQVQSGEAFF
TRBJ1-3 TRBV10-2 - once TGCGCCAGCGCGACAAGCTCTGGAAACACCATATATTTT CASATSSGNTIYF
TRBJ2-7 TRBV11-2 TRBD1 - TGTGCCAGCAGCTTTCAGGACAGGGCTACCTACGAGCAGTACTTC CASSFQDRATYEQYF
TRBJ2-1 TRBV30 TRBD1 - TGTGCCTTCAGGGGGCAGTACAATGAGCAGTTCTTC CAFRGQYNEQFF
TRBJ2-7 TRBV25-1 - - TGTGCCACATCAACACCAGCACTAGGATCGGAGACACTCGAGCAGTACTTC CATSTPALGSETLEQYF
TRBJ2-7 TRBV4-3 TRBD2 - TGCGCCAGCAGCGCTGGACTAGCGGCTTCCTACGAGCAGTACTTC CASSAGLAASYEQYF
TRBJ1-2 TRBV7-9 TRBD1 once TGTGCCAGCAGCCCAGAACAGGGGGTCTACTATGGCTACACCTTC CASSPEQGVYYGYTF
TRBJ2-3 TRBV2 - - TGTGCCAGCAGTGCCAGACCTTTGATCGGGGATACGCAGTATTTT CASSARPLIGDTQYF
TRBJ1-6 TRBV14 - - TGTGCCAGCAGCCCCCGGGGAAATTCACCCCTCCACTTT CASSPRGNSPLHF
TRBJ2-6 TRBV15 TRBD1 - TGTACCACCAGCAACGACCCGGGACAGTCGTTCTCTGGGGCCAACGTCCTGACTTTC CTTSNDPGQSFSGANVLTF
TRBJ1-2 TRBV9 TRBD1 - TGTGCCAGCAGCCGGGAGGGACAGAATGGCTACACCTTC CASSREGQNGYTF
TRBJ2-7 TRBV3-1/TRBV3-2 TRBD2 - TGTGCCAGCAGCCTGAGCGGGGGGGCTTACGAGCAGTACTTC CASSLSGGAYEQYF
TRBJ2-7 TRBV7-6 - - TGTGCCAGCAGTACAGTCTACGAGCAGTACTTC CASSTVYEQYF
TRBJ1-5 TRBV6-2/TRBV6-3 - - TGTGCCAGCAGTTACCAGGGGACACACAATCAGCCCCAGCATTTT CASSYQGTHNQPQHF
TRBJ2-2 TRBV6-5 TRBD1 - TGTGCCAGCGCCCCCCGGGACAGGGTGACCGGGGAGCTGTTTTTT CASAPRDRVTGELFF
TRBJ1-1 TRBV6-5 TRBD1 - TGTGCCAGCAGGCCCGACAGGGGACGAGCTTTCTTT CASRPDRGRAFF
TRBJ1-2 TRBV7-2 - - TGTGCCAGCAGCTTAGGGAGGTTAGACGGCTACACCTTC CASSLGRLDGYTF
TRBJ2-1 TRBV18 TRBD2 - TGTGCCAGCTCCCTCGGGACTAGCGTCTACAATGAGCAGTTCTTC CASSLGTSVYNEQFF
TRBJ2-3 TRBV4-3 TRBD2 - TGCGCCAGCAGCCAAGGAGCGCTTAGCTGGCGGGGGGTTAGCACAGATACGCAGTATTTT CASSQGALSWRGVSTDTQYF
TRBJ2-5 TRBV12-5 - - TGTGCTAGTGGTTTGGGGACAGACCAAGAGACCCAGTACTTC CASGLGTDQETQYF
TRBJ1-1 TRBV4-3 - - TGCGCCAGCAGCCAAGGGGACAATAGGAACACTGAAGCTTTCTTT CASSQGDNRNTEAFF
TRBJ1-3 TRBV4-3 TRBD1 few TGCGCCAGCAGCCAGGGACAGCGGAACACCATATATTTT CASSQGQRNTIYF
TRBJ1-1 TRBV6-5 - - TGTGCCAGCAGACCGGACAGAAACATGAACACTGAAGCTTTCTTT CASRPDRNMNTEAFF
TRBJ2-2 TRBV4-3 - - TGCGCCAGCAGCCCCACATCGGTTTCGGGCACCGGGGAGCTGTTTTTT CASSPTSVSGTGELFF
TRBJ1-1 TRBV10-3 - - TGTGCCATCAGTGAGTCAGAGACAGCCAACACTGAAGCTTTCTTT CAISESETANTEAFF
TRBJ1-6 TRBV3-1/TRBV3-2 TRBD1 - TGTGCCAGCAGCCAAGGCCGGACAGGAATGAGCTCCTATAATTCACCCCTCCACTTT CASSQGRTGMSSYNSPLHF
TRBJ2-5 TRBV5-4 TRBD2 - TGTGCCAGCAGCGCTAGCGGGGAACAAGAGACCCAGTACTTC CASSASGEQETQYF
TRBJ2-1 TRBV24-1 - - TGTGCCACCAGTGATTCTTCATCGCAGGGTGGTGAGCAGTTCTTC CATSDSSSQGGEQFF
TRBJ1-3 TRBV5-1 - - TGCGCCAGCAGCCCAGGGGATTCTGGAAACACCATATATTTT CASSPGDSGNTIYF
TRBJ1-1 TRBV6-1 - - TGTGCCAGCAGTGACCCAGGGCGTGGCACTGAAGCTTTCTTT CASSDPGRGTEAFF
TRBJ2-3 TRBV2 - - TGTGCCAGCCTACCCGCGTCTAGCACAGATACGCAGTATTTT CASLPASSTDTQYF
TRBJ1-6 TRBV7-8 - - TGTGCCAGCAGCTTATTCCGGGGATCGAATTCACCCCTCCACTTT CASSLFRGSNSPLHF
TRBJ1-6 TRBV10-3 - - TGTGCCATCAGTGACAGGGTGGATAATTCACCCCTCCACTTT CAISDRVDNSPLHF
TRBJ2-3 TRBV6-2/TRBV6-3 TRBD2 - TGTGCCAGCAGTTACATGCTAGCGGGGCGCGCAGATACGCAGTATTTT CASSYMLAGRADTQYF
TRBJ1-2 TRBV5-6 TRBD1 - TGTGCCAGCAGCTTGTATGCAGGGGGTTATCATGGCTACACCTTC CASSLYAGGYHGYTF
TRBJ1-1 TRBV2 TRBD1 - TGTGCCAGCAACAGGGGACGGTTGAACACTGAAGCTTTCTTT CASNRGRLNTEAFF
TRBJ1-1 TRBV7-9 TRBD1 - TGTGCCAGCAGCTACAGGGGCATGAACACTGAAGCTTTCTTT CASSYRGMNTEAFF
TRBJ2-5 TRBV29-1 TRBD1 - TGCAGCGTTGGAGACAGGGGGAGGCGAGAGACCCAGTACTTC CSVGDRGRRETQYF
TRBJ2-1 TRBV4-1 TRBD1 - TGCGCCACCCGGCCCGTTCAGGGGGCCGACTACAATGAGCAGTTCTTC CATRPVQGADYNEQFF
TRBJ2-1 TRBV24-1 - - TGTGCCACCAGTGAAAGCGGTGGCAACTCCTACAATGAGCAGTTCTTC CATSESGGNSYNEQFF
TRBJ1-1 TRBV19 TRBD1 - TGTGCCAGTAGGCCGGACAGGGAAATTACTGAAGCTTTCTTT CASRPDREITEAFF
TRBJ1-5 TRBV6-5 TRBD1 - TGTGCCAGCAGTTCGACAGGGGCCAATCAGCCCCAGCATTTT CASSSTGANQPQHF